The rows below give T cell receptor beta chains drawn from one sample of a study of shared clonotypes between healthy human individuals. Profiling relied on immunoSEQ multiplex PCR, and the TCRdb table lists in-frame clones only, not all of them. The sample lists approximately 2.3 million clones, more than 80% seen once, with 0.3% to 0.4% in the top ten. Sequencing was performed on naive CD4+ T cells from PBMCs. The receptors stem from a man between 18 and 35 years old in good health. Some clones in this sample may be carry-over from other donors' samples. CDR3s include the opening cysteine and the closing phenylalanine or tryptophan. A D gene is named only where the DNA matches it firmly. Some rows have no size entry. The others give once, few or many, or a class for an expanded clone.

cdr3_aa cdr3_nt j_call d_call clone_size v_call
CASRASGRQETQYF TGCGCCAGCAGGGCCAGCGGGAGGCAAGAGACCCAGTACTTC TRBJ2-5 TRBD2 . TRBV5-1
CATYPKDRLHQPQHF TGTGCCACATATCCTAAGGACAGGTTGCATCAGCCCCAGCATTTT TRBJ1-5 TRBD1 . TRBV28
CASSQGWGGTSYEQYF TGTGCCAGCAGCCAAGGGTGGGGAGGGACCTCCTACGAGCAGTACTTC TRBJ2-7 TRBD2 . TRBV14
CASRTGGNYGYTF TGTGCCAGCAGGACAGGGGGAAACTATGGCTACACCTTC TRBJ1-2 TRBD1 once TRBV6-5
CASSPPGGGGETQYF TGTGCCAGCAGTCCTCCGGGGGGGGGTGGTGAGACCCAGTACTTC TRBJ2-5 TRBD2 . TRBV27
CASTQSGIPDTQYF TGTGCCAGCACCCAGAGCGGGATCCCAGATACGCAGTATTTT TRBJ2-3 TRBD2 . TRBV28
CASSLLGQGVLYF TGTGCCAGCAGCTTACTAGGGCAGGGGGTTCTATATTTT TRBJ1-3 TRBD1 . TRBV7-2
CASRATSGMVLWEQYF TGCGCCAGCAGAGCCACTAGCGGGATGGTTTTATGGGAGCAGTACTTC TRBJ2-7 TRBD2 . TRBV4-3
CASSVAGTGANGYTF TGTGCCAGCAGCGTCGCCGGGACAGGGGCTAATGGCTACACCTTC TRBJ1-2 TRBD1 . TRBV7-8
CASTSGGRAHEQFF TGTGCCAGCACCTCAGGGGGGAGGGCGCATGAGCAGTTCTTC TRBJ2-1 . . TRBV6-8
CASSWTSGTNTGELFF TGTGCCAGCAGCTGGACTAGCGGTACGAACACCGGGGAGCTGTTTTTT TRBJ2-2 TRBD2 . TRBV7-3
CASSGRDRVYGYTF TGTGCCAGCAGTGGCCGGGACAGGGTCTATGGCTACACCTTC TRBJ1-2 TRBD1 . TRBV6-1
CSVVGSGRAGSEQFF TGCAGCGTTGTGGGTAGCGGGAGGGCCGGGAGTGAGCAGTTCTTC TRBJ2-1 TRBD2 once TRBV29-1
CASSRTTGTIRTGELFF TGTGCCAGCAGCCGAACCACCGGGACAATTCGCACCGGGGAGCTGTTTTTT TRBJ2-2 . . TRBV7-2
CASRPGFRTDTQYF TGTGCCAGCAGGCCGGGATTTCGCACAGATACGCAGTATTTT TRBJ2-3 . . TRBV2
CASRTTAGTGQPQHF TGTGCCAGCAGAACCACCGCAGGGACGGGTCAGCCCCAGCATTTT TRBJ1-5 . . TRBV27
CASNEGYYGYTF TGTGCCAGTAATGAGGGCTACTATGGCTACACCTTC TRBJ1-2 . . TRBV19
CASSLMAADTQYF TGTGCCAGCAGCTTAATGGCCGCAGATACGCAGTATTTT TRBJ2-3 . . TRBV11-2
CSVVTSHLLDYNEQFF TGCAGCGTTGTTACTAGTCATCTGCTGGACTACAATGAGCAGTTCTTC TRBJ2-1 . . TRBV29-1
CASSDLGLAGTGELFF TGTGCCAGCAGTGATTTAGGACTAGCGGGAACCGGGGAGCTGTTTTTT TRBJ2-2 TRBD2 . TRBV2
CATSRASRERTETQYF TGTGCCACCAGCAGAGCGTCCAGGGAACGTACTGAGACGCAGTATTTT TRBJ2-3 . . TRBV15
CATSRDRETQYF TGTGCCACCAGCAGAGATCGGGAGACCCAGTACTTC TRBJ2-5 . few TRBV15
CATSRDLGSQETQYF TGTGCCACCAGCAGAGATCTGGGGAGTCAAGAGACCCAGTACTTC TRBJ2-5 . . TRBV15
CASSDRPREGYEQYF TGTGCCAGCAGTGACCGTCCGCGGGAGGGCTACGAGCAGTACTTC TRBJ2-7 TRBD2 . TRBV6-1
CASSLPGSSYNEQFF TGTGCCAGCAGTTTACCCGGAAGCTCCTACAATGAGCAGTTCTTC TRBJ2-1 . . TRBV28
CASSLGQGTPATF TGCGCCAGCAGCTTGGGACAGGGAACCCCCGCCACCTTC TRBJ1-2 TRBD1 . TRBV5-1
CASSPPGQGREKLFF TGTGCCAGCTCACCACCGGGACAGGGAAGAGAAAAACTGTTTTTT TRBJ1-4 TRBD1 . TRBV18
CASSSRDEQFF TGTGCCAGCAGCTCGCGGGATGAGCAGTTCTTC TRBJ2-1 . . TRBV11-2
CASSLPDSANTGELFF TGCGCCAGCAGCTTGCCGGACAGTGCGAACACCGGGGAGCTGTTTTTT TRBJ2-2 . . TRBV5-1
CASSIRTGGAHYGYTF TGTGCCAGTAGTATACGGACAGGGGGCGCCCACTATGGCTACACCTTC TRBJ1-2 TRBD1 . TRBV19
CASSGDPEGETQYF TGCGCCAGCAGCGGCGACCCGGAGGGGGAGACCCAGTACTTC TRBJ2-5 . . TRBV5-1
CASSQYPGQGGGGYTF TGCGCCAGCAGCCAGTATCCGGGACAGGGTGGCGGTGGCTACACCTTC TRBJ1-2 TRBD1 . TRBV4-3
CASSLFWRGEGNTDTQYF TGTGCCAGCAGTTTATTCTGGCGGGGAGAAGGGAACACAGATACGCAGTATTTT TRBJ2-3 . . TRBV27
CASTSEGAYEQYF TGCGCCAGCACCTCGGAGGGTGCCTACGAGCAGTACTTC TRBJ2-7 . once TRBV5-1
CASSLAGENEQFF TGTGCCAGCAGCTTAGCGGGAGAGAATGAGCAGTTCTTC TRBJ2-1 . . TRBV11-2
CASSLSADTQYF TGCGCCAGCAGCTTGTCGGCGGATACGCAGTATTTT TRBJ2-3 . once TRBV5-1
CASSIAGTDNKAFF TGTGCCAGCAGTATCGCCGGGACAGACAATAAAGCTTTCTTT TRBJ1-1 TRBD1 . TRBV28
CASSRTSTYEQYF TGTGCCAGCAGCAGGACTAGCACCTACGAGCAGTACTTC TRBJ2-7 TRBD2 . TRBV28
CASSSRGRGQGEQYF TGTGCCAGCAGCTCTAGGGGCAGGGGGCAAGGCGAGCAGTACTTC TRBJ2-7 TRBD1 . TRBV5-4
CASSLRGQETQYF TGTGCCAGCAGCTTACGGGGGCAAGAGACCCAGTACTTC TRBJ2-5 . once TRBV7-9
CASSERGEYGYTF TGCGCCAGCAGTGAGAGAGGGGAGTATGGCTACACCTTC TRBJ1-2 . . TRBV10-1
CASSPQQGFTDTQYF TGTGCCAGTAGTCCACAGCAGGGATTCACAGATACGCAGTATTTT TRBJ2-3 . . TRBV19
CAWSPDRSVLNYGYTF TGTGCCTGGAGTCCAGACCGTAGTGTTTTGAACTATGGCTACACCTTC TRBJ1-2 . . TRBV30
CASSPPGQGIGNTIYF TGTGCCAGCAGTCCCCCGGGACAGGGGATAGGAAACACCATATATTTT TRBJ1-3 TRBD1 . TRBV28
CASSRLAGAVEQYF TGTGCCAGCAGCCGACTAGCGGGAGCGGTCGAGCAGTACTTC TRBJ2-7 TRBD2 . TRBV2
CSVGGYEQYF TGCAGCGTTGGGGGGTACGAGCAGTACTTC TRBJ2-7 . . TRBV29-1
CASSPNGRAFF TGTGCCAGCAGCCCAAACGGTAGGGCTTTCTTT TRBJ1-1 . . TRBV14